This T cell receptor beta chain appears in the sequencing data of a study of cytomegalovirus exposure and HLA in healthy donors. The PCR made use of 60 Vbeta and 13 Jbeta primers. Using immunoSEQ multiplex PCR, the repertoire was profiled, and TCRdb retains in-frame clones only, with some absent. The sample has 90,000 to 150,000 clones; 60% to 85% are singletons. Trimming stripped 3 bases from V and 12 bases from J, with 14 bases between. CDR1 and CDR2 (germline): GTSNPN, SVGIG (reference sequence). CDR3 size: 11 residues. The study, taken as a whole, reports: Under in vitro conditions, three CMV-associated chains were confirmed as specific for CMV antigens. A later analysis showed TCR association rates differing by HLA locus, peaking at DRB1 and lowest at HLA-C.

Remarks on this clone: As yet, its antigen is unknown.

The TCR originated in a middle-aged woman in good health and CMV-seropositive. The J gene is TRBJ1-2, the V gene TRBV30; TRBD1 is a possible D gene (5 bases). The specimen sequenced was PBMCs. The CDR3: CAWSQVGGNTF. CDR3 nucleotide sequence: TGTGCCTGGAGCCAAGTGGGGGGGAACACCTTC.